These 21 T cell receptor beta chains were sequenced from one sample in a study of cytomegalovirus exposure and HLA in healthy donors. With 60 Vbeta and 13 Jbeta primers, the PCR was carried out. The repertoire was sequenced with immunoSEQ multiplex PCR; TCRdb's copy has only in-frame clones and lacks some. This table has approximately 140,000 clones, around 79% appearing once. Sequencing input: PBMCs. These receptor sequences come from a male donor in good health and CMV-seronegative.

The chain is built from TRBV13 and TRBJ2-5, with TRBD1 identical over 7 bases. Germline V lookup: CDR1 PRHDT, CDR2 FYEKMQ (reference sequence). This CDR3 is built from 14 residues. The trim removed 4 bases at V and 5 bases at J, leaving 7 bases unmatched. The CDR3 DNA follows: TGTGCCAGCAGCTCGCGAGGACAGGCGGAGACCCAGTACTTC. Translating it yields CASSSRGQAETQYF.

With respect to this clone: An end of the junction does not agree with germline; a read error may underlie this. CDR3 residues: CPSSPGTGNTGELFF. CDR3 nucleotide sequence: TGTCCCAGCAGCCCAGGGACAGGGAACACCGGGGAGCTGTTTTTT. V and J are TRBV5-6 and TRBJ2-2, with 8 nucleotides matching TRBD1. The CDR3 is 15 residues long. Germline loops: CDR1 SGHDT, CDR2 YYEEEE.

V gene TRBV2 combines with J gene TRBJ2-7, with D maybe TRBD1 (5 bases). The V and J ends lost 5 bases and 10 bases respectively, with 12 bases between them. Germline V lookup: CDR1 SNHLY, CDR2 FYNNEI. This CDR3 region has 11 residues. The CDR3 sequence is CASSLQVTQYF. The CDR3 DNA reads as TGTGCCAGCAGTCTACAGGTAACACAGTACTTC.

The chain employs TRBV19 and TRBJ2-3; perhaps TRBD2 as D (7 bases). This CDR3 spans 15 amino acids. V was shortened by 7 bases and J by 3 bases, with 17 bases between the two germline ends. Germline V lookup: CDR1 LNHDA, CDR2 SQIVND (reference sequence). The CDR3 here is CASIGLAGATDTQYF. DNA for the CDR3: TGTGCCAGTATAGGTTTGGCGGGGGCGACAGATACGCAGTATTTT.

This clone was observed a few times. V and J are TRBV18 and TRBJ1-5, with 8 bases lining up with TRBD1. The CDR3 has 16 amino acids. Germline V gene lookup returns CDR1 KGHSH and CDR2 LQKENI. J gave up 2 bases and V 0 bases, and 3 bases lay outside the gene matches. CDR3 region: CASSPPQGARNQPQHF. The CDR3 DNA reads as TGTGCCAGCTCACCACCTCAGGGGGCTCGCAATCAGCCCCAGCATTTT.

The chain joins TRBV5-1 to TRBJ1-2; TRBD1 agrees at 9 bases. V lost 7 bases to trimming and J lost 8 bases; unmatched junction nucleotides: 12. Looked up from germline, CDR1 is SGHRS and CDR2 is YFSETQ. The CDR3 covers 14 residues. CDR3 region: CASRQGQGTGGYTF. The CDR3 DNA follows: TGCGCCAGCCGCCAAGGACAGGGGACGGGGGGCTACACCTTC. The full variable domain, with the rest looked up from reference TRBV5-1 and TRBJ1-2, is KAGVTQTPRYLIKTRGQQVTLSCSPISGHRSVSWYQQTPGQGLQFLFEYFSETQRNKGNFPGRFSGRQFSNSRSEMNVSTLELGDSALYLCASRQGQGTGGYTFGSGTRLTVV.

DNA for the CDR3: TGTGCCAGCAGACCCTTGCCGGCGGGGAGCACAGATACGCAGTATTTT. Protein: CASRPLPAGSTDTQYF. The V gene is TRBV4-2, the J gene TRBJ2-3, with D perhaps matching TRBD2 (6 bases). Trimming cost V 6 bases and J 0 bases, with 16 bases left between them. Germline V gene lookup returns CDR1 LGHNA and CDR2 YNFKEQ. The CDR3 is 16 amino acids.

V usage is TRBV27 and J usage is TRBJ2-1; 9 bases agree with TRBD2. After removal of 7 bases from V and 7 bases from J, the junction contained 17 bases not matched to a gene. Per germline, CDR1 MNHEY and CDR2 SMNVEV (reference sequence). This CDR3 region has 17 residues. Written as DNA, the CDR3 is TGTGCCAGCATGGGCCTAGCGGGAACCGGCGGTCGTAATGAGCAGTTCTTC. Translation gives CASMGLAGTGGRNEQFF.

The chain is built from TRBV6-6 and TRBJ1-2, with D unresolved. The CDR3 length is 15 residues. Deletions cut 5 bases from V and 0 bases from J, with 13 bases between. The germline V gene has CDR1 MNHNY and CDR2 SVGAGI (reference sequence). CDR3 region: CASSHPAKPNYGYTF. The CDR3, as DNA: TGTGCCAGCAGTCATCCTGCCAAGCCTAACTATGGCTACACCTTC.

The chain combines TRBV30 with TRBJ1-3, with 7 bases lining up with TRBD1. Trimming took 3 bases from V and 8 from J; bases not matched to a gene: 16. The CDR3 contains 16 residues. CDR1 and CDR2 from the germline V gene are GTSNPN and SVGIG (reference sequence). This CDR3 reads CAWSGSRTGGVDTIYF. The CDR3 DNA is TGTGCCTGGAGCGGATCCCGGACAGGAGGGGTCGACACCATATATTTT.

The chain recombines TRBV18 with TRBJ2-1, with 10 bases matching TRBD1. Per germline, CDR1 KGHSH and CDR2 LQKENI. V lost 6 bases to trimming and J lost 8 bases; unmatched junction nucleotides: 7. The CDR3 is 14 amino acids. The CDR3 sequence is CASSRDRGFDEQFF. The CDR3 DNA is TGTGCCAGCTCCCGGGACAGGGGTTTTGATGAGCAGTTCTTC.

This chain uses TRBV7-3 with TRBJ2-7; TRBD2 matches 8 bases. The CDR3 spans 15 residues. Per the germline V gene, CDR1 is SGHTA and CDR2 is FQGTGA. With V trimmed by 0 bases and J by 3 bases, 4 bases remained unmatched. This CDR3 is CASSLTAGVGYEQYF. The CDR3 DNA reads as TGTGCCAGCAGCTTAACAGCGGGAGTAGGCTACGAGCAGTACTTC. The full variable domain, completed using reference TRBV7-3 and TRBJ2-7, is GAGVSQTPSNKVTEKGKYVELRCDPISGHTALYWYRQSLGQGPEFLIYFQGTGAADDSGLPNDRFFAVRPEGSVSTLKIQRTERGDSAVYLCASSLTAGVGYEQYFGPGTRLTVT.

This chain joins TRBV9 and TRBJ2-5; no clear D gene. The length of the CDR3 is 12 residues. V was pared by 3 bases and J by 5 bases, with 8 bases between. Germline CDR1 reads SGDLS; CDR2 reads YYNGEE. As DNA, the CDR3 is TGTGCCAGCAGCGGGCCCGGGGAGACCCAGTACTTC. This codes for CASSGPGETQYF.

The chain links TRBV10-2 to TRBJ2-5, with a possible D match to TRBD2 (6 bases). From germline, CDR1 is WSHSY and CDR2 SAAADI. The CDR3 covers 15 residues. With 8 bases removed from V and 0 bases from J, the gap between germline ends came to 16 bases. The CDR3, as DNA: TGCGCCAGCCATCCTAGCGACCCGTACCAAGAGACCCAGTACTTC. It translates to CASHPSDPYQETQYF.

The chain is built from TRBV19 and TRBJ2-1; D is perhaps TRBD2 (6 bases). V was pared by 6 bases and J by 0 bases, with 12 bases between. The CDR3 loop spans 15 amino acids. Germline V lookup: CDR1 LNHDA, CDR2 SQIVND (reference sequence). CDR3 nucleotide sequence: TGTGCCAGTAGAACGGGACTCCTCTCCTACAATGAGCAGTTCTTC. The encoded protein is CASRTGLLSYNEQFF. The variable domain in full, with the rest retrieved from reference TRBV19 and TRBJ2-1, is DGGITQSPKYLFRKEGQNVTLSCEQNLNHDAMYWYRQDPGQGLRLIYYSQIVNDFQKGDIAEGYSVSREKKESFPLTVTSAQKNPTAFYLCASRTGLLSYNEQFFGPGTRLTVL.

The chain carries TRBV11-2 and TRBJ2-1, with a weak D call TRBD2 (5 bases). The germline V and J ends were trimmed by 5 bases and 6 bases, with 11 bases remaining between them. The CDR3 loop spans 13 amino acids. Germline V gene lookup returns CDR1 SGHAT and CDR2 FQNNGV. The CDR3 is CASSPGLTNEQFF. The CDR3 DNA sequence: TGTGCCAGCAGCCCCGGACTTACCAATGAGCAGTTCTTC. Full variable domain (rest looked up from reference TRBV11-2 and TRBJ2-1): EAGVAQSPRYKIIEKRQSVAFWCNPISGHATLYWYQQILGQGPKLLIQFQNNGVVDDSQLPKDRFSAERLKGVDSTLKIQPAKLEDSAVYLCASSPGLTNEQFFGPGTRLTVL.

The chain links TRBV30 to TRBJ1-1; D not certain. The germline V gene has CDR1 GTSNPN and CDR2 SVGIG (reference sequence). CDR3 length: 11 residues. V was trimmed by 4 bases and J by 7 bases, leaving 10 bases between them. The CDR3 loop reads CAWTPGNEAFF. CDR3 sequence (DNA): TGTGCCTGGACTCCAGGAAATGAAGCTTTCTTT.

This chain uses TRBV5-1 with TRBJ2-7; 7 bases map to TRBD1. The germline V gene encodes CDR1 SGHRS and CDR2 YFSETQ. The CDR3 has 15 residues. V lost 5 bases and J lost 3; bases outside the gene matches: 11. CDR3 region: CASSEIGQAFYEQYF. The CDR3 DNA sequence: TGCGCCAGCAGTGAGATCGGACAGGCCTTCTACGAGCAGTACTTC.

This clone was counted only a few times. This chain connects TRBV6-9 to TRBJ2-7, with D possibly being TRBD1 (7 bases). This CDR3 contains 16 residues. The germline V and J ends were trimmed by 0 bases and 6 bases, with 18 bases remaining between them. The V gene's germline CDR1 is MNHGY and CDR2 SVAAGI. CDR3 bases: TGTGCCAGCAGTTATTCCCCCAGGAGGGGGCGTTTCGAGCAGTACTTC. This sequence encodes CASSYSPRRGRFEQYF.

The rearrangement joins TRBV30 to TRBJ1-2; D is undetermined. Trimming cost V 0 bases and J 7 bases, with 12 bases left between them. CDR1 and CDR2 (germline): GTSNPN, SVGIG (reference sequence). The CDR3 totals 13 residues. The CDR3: CAWSVEMRGGYTF. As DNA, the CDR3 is TGTGCCTGGAGTGTAGAGATGCGAGGTGGCTACACCTTC. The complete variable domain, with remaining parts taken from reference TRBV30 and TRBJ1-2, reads SQTIHQWPATLVQPVGSPLSLECTVEGTSNPNLYWYRQAAGRGLQLLFYSVGIGQISSEVPQNLSASRPQDRQFILSSKKLLLSDSGFYLCAWSVEMRGGYTFGSGTRLTVV.

The CDR3 region is CASRTGTAVTGGYAGELFF. The DNA of the CDR3 is TGTGCCAGCAGAACCGGGACAGCTGTGACCGGCGGGTATGCCGGGGAGCTGTTTTTT. The J gene is TRBJ2-2, the V gene TRBV7-3; the match to TRBD1 covers 7 bases. The ends lost 6 bases at V and 6 bases at J; junction bases unmatched: 22. In germline, CDR1 is SGHTA, CDR2 FQGTGA. This CDR3 has 19 amino acids.